A selection of T cell receptor beta chains follows, all from one sample in a study of T cells after yellow fever vaccination. Each CDR3 protein gets one entry after TCRdb re-called the 5' RACE reads with MiXCR. The sample includes under 350,000 distinct CDR3 sequences, roughly 3.9% of them seen just once. The sample in question was PBMCs, obtained 5 days after the yellow fever booster vaccination. These receptors all stem from a man aged 18 to 30 who received the YFV17D yellow fever vaccine. The CDR3 runs from the conserved cysteine through the conserved F or W. A D gene is named only where the DNA matches it firmly. The size field is filled for only some rows; it gives once, few, many or a size class.

>TRBV7-9|TRBD1|TRBJ2-7|-
CASSYTGVSYEQYF
TGTGCCAGCAGCTATACAGGGGTGTCCTACGAGCAGTACTTC
>TRBV4-2|-|TRBJ1-1|once
CASSPNLLSANTEAFF
TGTGCCAGCAGCCCAAACCTCCTGTCGGCGAACACTGAAGCTTTCTTT
>TRBV5-1|-|TRBJ2-1|many
CASSSTDFVSSYNEQFF
TGCGCCAGCAGCTCGACTGACTTCGTGAGCTCCTACAATGAGCAGTTCTTC
>TRBV4-3|-|TRBJ1-3|many
CASSQASSPVPRNTIYF
TGCGCCAGCAGCCAAGCTTCATCCCCAGTTCCCCGAAACACCATATATTTT
>TRBV2|TRBD2|TRBJ2-5|few
CASASGAETQYF
TGTGCCAGCGCTAGCGGGGCCGAGACCCAGTACTTC
>TRBV27|-|TRBJ1-5|-
CASSLGAWQPQHF
TGTGCCAGCAGTTTGGGGGCATGGCAGCCCCAGCATTTT
>TRBV7-2|TRBD2|TRBJ2-1|many
CASSFQAGGLHYEQFF
TGTGCCAGCAGTTTTCAAGCGGGGGGGCTTCATTATGAGCAGTTCTTC
>TRBV6-5|-|TRBJ2-7|few
CASSYSIASYEQYF
TGTGCCAGCAGTTACTCGATAGCATCCTACGAGCAGTACTTC
>TRBV7-2|-|TRBJ2-5|few
CASSFYLGGETQYF
TGTGCCAGCAGCTTTTATCTGGGGGGTGAGACCCAGTACTTC
>TRBV10-3|TRBD1|TRBJ1-1|-
CAISESTTGAEAFF
TGTGCCATCAGTGAGTCGACGACAGGGGCTGAAGCTTTCTTT
>TRBV20-1|TRBD2|TRBJ2-5|-
CSARVRGGGETQYF
TGCAGTGCTAGAGTGCGCGGGGGTGGAGAGACCCAGTACTTC
>TRBV7-2|-|TRBJ2-5|few
CASSWQQGRQETQYF
TGTGCCAGCAGTTGGCAACAGGGTAGGCAAGAGACCCAGTACTTC
>TRBV6-2/TRBV6-3|-|TRBJ2-5|few
CASSYRWAGEETQYF
TGTGCCAGCAGTTATCGTTGGGCAGGGGAAGAGACCCAGTACTTC
>TRBV12-3/TRBV12-4|-|TRBJ1-5|many
CASRSGTHQPQHF
TGTGCCAGCAGGTCCGGGACACATCAGCCCCAGCATTTT
>TRBV2|-|TRBJ2-5|many
CASSEEETQYF
TGTGCCAGCAGTGAAGAGGAGACCCAGTACTTC
>TRBV2|-|TRBJ1-6|-
CASELNSPLHF
TGTGCCAGTGAACTCAATTCACCCCTCCACTTT
>TRBV6-6|-|TRBJ2-5|few
CATTRVGVVQETQYF
TGTGCCACCACCAGGGTAGGGGTCGTCCAAGAGACCCAGTACTTC
>TRBV11-1|-|TRBJ1-2|-
CASSLGGHNYGYTF
TGTGCCAGCAGCTTAGGGGGACACAACTATGGCTACACCTTC
>TRBV28|TRBD1|TRBJ1-2|-
CASRSTGGAGGYTF
TGTGCCAGCAGGTCTACAGGGGGCGCGGGTGGCTACACCTTC
>TRBV20-1|-|TRBJ2-7|-
CSAYRVYEQYF
TGCAGTGCTTACAGGGTTTACGAGCAGTACTTC
>TRBV4-3|TRBD2|TRBJ2-3|few
CASSQALLRGGLSDTQYF
TGCGCCAGCAGCCAAGCCCTCCTCCGGGGGGGGTTATCAGATACGCAGTATTTT
>TRBV24-1|-|TRBJ2-1|few
CATSDSRWRDRDNEQFF
TGTGCCACCAGTGATTCCAGGTGGAGGGACCGAGACAATGAGCAGTTCTTC
>TRBV3-1|-|TRBJ1-1|few
CASSQGEVRTEAFF
TGTGCCAGCAGCCAAGGTGAGGTTAGGACTGAAGCTTTCTTT
>TRBV5-1|-|TRBJ2-7|few
CASSHTGMGEQYF
TGCGCCAGCAGTCATACAGGGATGGGGGAGCAGTACTTC
>TRBV20-1|-|TRBJ2-7|few
CSAPLAGSSYEQYF
TGCAGTGCCCCCTTAGCAGGGAGCTCCTACGAGCAGTACTTC
>TRBV5-1|-|TRBJ1-6|few
CASSLAVGDSPLHF
TGCGCCAGCAGCTTGGCCGTGGGAGATTCACCCCTCCACTTT
>TRBV6-5|-|TRBJ2-7|few
CASSPGRGKYEQYF
TGTGCCAGCAGCCCGGGAAGGGGGAAGTACGAGCAGTACTTC
>TRBV7-9|TRBD2|TRBJ2-4|many
CASRLSGGDGNIQYF
TGTGCCAGCAGGCTTAGCGGGGGAGATGGAAACATTCAGTACTTC
>TRBV12-3/TRBV12-4|TRBD2|TRBJ2-4|many
CASSETSGGVLAKNIQYF
TGTGCCAGCAGTGAGACTAGCGGGGGAGTTCTAGCCAAAAACATTCAGTACTTC
>TRBV4-3|TRBD1|TRBJ1-4|-
CASSQDWDRTNEKLFF
TGCGCCAGCAGCCAAGATTGGGACAGGACGAATGAAAAACTGTTTTTT
>TRBV12-3/TRBV12-4|-|TRBJ2-3|-
CASTIRLDTQYF
TGTGCCAGCACCATCCGGTTAGATACGCAGTATTTT
>TRBV4-1|-|TRBJ2-3|few
CASSQDQPTDTQYF
TGCGCCAGCAGCCAAGATCAGCCCACAGATACGCAGTATTTT
>TRBV20-1|TRBD2|TRBJ2-1|many
CSAPLAGGLLGEQFF
TGCAGTGCTCCCTTAGCGGGGGGTCTCCTGGGTGAGCAGTTCTTC
>TRBV9|TRBD2|TRBJ2-3|many
CASSPFGGGAGDTQYF
TGTGCCAGCAGCCCGTTTGGCGGGGGGGCGGGAGATACGCAGTATTTT
>TRBV12-3/TRBV12-4|-|TRBJ2-3|few
CASSLWTTSTDTQYF
TGTGCCAGCAGTTTATGGACTACTAGCACAGATACGCAGTATTTT
>TRBV30|-|TRBJ1-5|few
CAWTLDSNQPQHF
TGTGCCTGGACCCTAGATAGCAATCAGCCCCAGCATTTT
>TRBV4-1|TRBD1|TRBJ2-2|-
CASSRGQGAGTGELFF
TGCGCCAGCAGCCGAGGACAGGGGGCAGGCACCGGGGAGCTGTTTTTT
>TRBV12-3/TRBV12-4|TRBD1|TRBJ2-5|many
CASSLATGKETQYF
TGTGCCAGCAGTTTAGCGACAGGGAAAGAGACCCAGTACTTC
>TRBV7-9|-|TRBJ1-4|few
CASSAPPLEKLFF
TGTGCCAGCAGCGCTCCCCCCCTGGAAAAACTGTTTTTT
>TRBV7-2|-|TRBJ2-5|many
CASSPRAAQETQYF
TGTGCCAGCAGCCCCCGGGCTGCACAAGAGACCCAGTACTTC
>TRBV3-1|TRBD1|TRBJ2-4|many
CASSNRDRGDIQYF
TGTGCCAGCAGCAACCGGGACAGGGGTGACATTCAGTACTTC
>TRBV11-2|-|TRBJ2-7|many
CASSSTGISHEQYF
TGTGCCAGCAGCTCGACCGGGATTTCCCACGAGCAGTACTTC
>TRBV27|-|TRBJ1-5|many
CASSLSSGGSQPQHF
TGTGCCAGCAGTTTATCATCCGGGGGCAGTCAGCCCCAGCATTTT
>TRBV5-4|-|TRBJ2-5|few
CASSLGGRYGETQYF
TGTGCCAGCAGCTTGGGGGGGCGGTACGGAGAGACCCAGTACTTC